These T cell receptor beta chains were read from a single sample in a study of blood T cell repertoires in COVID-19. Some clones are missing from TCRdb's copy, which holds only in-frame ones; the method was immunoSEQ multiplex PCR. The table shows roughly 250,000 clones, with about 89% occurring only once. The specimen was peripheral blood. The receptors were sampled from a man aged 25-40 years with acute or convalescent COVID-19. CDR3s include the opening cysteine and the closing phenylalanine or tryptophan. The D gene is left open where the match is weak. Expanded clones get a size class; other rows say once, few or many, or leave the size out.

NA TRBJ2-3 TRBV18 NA TGTGCCAGCTCAAGTGGAGTGTGGCCTACGCAGTATTTT CASSSGVWPTQYF
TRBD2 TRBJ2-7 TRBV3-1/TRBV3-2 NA TGTGCCAGCAGCCGATTATCGACTAGCGGGAGAAACGAGCAGTACTTC CASSRLSTSGRNEQYF
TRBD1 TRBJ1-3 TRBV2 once TGTGCCAGCCTACAGGGGTTCTCTGGAAACACCATATATTTT CASLQGFSGNTIYF
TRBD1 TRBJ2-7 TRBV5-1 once TGCGCCAGCAGCTGGATACAGGGGCCCTACGAGCAGTACTTC CASSWIQGPYEQYF
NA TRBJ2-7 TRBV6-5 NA TGTGCCAGCCGTACAGGGCCCTCCTACGAGCAGTACTTC CASRTGPSYEQYF
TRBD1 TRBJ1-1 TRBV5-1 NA TGCGCCAGCGGACCCGGGACAGACACAACGAACACTGAAGCTTTCTTT CASGPGTDTTNTEAFF
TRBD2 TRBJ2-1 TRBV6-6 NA TGTGCCAGCAGTTACGGAGTTAGCGGGGGGTTGAATGAGCAGTTCTTC CASSYGVSGGLNEQFF
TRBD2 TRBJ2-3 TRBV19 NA TGTGCCAGTAGTGTTAGCGGGGGGACAGATACGCAGTATTTT CASSVSGGTDTQYF
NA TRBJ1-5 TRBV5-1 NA TGCGCCAGCAGCCCGGGGCAGGGAGGAGCCCAGCATTTT CASSPGQGGAQHF
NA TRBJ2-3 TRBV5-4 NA TGTGCCAGCAGCTTGGAGAGGGGGGGGGCAGATACGCAGTATTTT CASSLERGGADTQYF
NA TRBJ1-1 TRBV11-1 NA TGTGCCAGCCACGAGGTAACGAACACTGAAGCTTTCTTT CASHEVTNTEAFF
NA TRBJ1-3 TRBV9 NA TGTGCCAGCAGCCCAATCTCGAGTAACTCTGGAAACACCATATATTTT CASSPISSNSGNTIYF
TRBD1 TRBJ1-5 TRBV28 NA TGTGCCAGCTACCGGACAGGGGCAGGATATAGCAATCAGCCCCAGCATTTT CASYRTGAGYSNQPQHF
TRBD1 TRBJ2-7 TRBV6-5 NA TGTGCCATCCGCCTGACAGGGAGCAACGAGCAGTACTTC CAIRLTGSNEQYF
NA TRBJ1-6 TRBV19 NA TGTGCCAGTAGTGGGCAGCATAATTCACCCCTCCACTTT CASSGQHNSPLHF
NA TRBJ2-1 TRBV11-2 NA TGTGCCAGCAGCCCTAACAATGAGCAGTTCTTC CASSPNNEQFF
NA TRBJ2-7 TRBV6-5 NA TGTGCCAGCAAAGGGGCTACCTACGAGCAGTACTTC CASKGATYEQYF
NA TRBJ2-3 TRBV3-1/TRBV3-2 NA TGTGCCAGCAGCCAAGCCGGGGACTTCACAGATACGCAGTATTTT CASSQAGDFTDTQYF
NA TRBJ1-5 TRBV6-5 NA TGTGCCAGCAGTTACGACAGCCATAGCAATCAGCCCCAGCATTTT CASSYDSHSNQPQHF
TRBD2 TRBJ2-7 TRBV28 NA TGTGCCAGCAGTTCGGGACTAGCGAAAACCTCCTACGAGCAGTACTTC CASSSGLAKTSYEQYF
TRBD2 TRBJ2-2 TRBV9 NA TGTGCCAGCAGCGTAACAGCGGGAGCCAACACCGGGGAGCTGTTTTTT CASSVTAGANTGELFF
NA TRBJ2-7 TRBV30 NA TGTGCCTGGAGTATCCAGGAATGGGAGCAGTACTTC CAWSIQEWEQYF
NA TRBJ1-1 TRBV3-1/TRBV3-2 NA TGTGCCAGCAGCCAATCCGACACGTTTGACACTGAAGCTTTCTTT CASSQSDTFDTEAFF
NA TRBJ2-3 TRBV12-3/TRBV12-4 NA TGTGCCAGCAGTTGGACAACAGATACGCAGTATTTT CASSWTTDTQYF
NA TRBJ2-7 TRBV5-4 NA TGTGCCAGCTCTCAGGGGGGCGACCGAAACTACGAGCAGTACTTC CASSQGGDRNYEQYF
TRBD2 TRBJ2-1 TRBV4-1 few TGCGCCAGCAGGCCGGGACTAGCGGGAGGCTTACGAATATATGAGCAGTTCTTC CASRPGLAGGLRIYEQFF
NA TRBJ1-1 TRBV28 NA TGTGCCAGTTCGGACTCGAACACTGAAGCTTTCTTT CASSDSNTEAFF
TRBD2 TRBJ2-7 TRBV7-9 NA TGTGCCAGCAGCCCGAACCCGGGACTAGTAACCTACGAGCAGTACTTC CASSPNPGLVTYEQYF
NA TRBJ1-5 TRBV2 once TGTGCCAGCAGAGGGGTTAGTCAGCCCCAGCATTTT CASRGVSQPQHF
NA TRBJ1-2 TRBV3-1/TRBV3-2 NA TGTGCCAGCAGCCGGTCAGGCCTTAATCATGGCTACACCTTC CASSRSGLNHGYTF
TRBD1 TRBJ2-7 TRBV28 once TGTGCCAGCGGGCGGACAGGGGGCTACGAGCAGTACTTC CASGRTGGYEQYF
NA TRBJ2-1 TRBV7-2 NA TGTGCCAGCAGCTTAGTAACCGAGGGGCAGTTCTTC CASSLVTEGQFF
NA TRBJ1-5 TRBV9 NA TGTGCCAGCAGCGATAAATTCAGGGTAGGGAATCAGCCCCAGCATTTT CASSDKFRVGNQPQHF
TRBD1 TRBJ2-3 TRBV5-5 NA TGTGCCAGCAGCTTCCGGACAGGATCAGATACGCAGTATTTT CASSFRTGSDTQYF
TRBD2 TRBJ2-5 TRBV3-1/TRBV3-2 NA TGTGCCAGCAGCCAAGATCCTAGCGGGGGGGCCGAAGAGACCCAGTACTTC CASSQDPSGGAEETQYF
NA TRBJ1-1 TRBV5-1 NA TGCGCCAGCAGCCCTCGAGGAGCAGGGAAGGGGATGAACACTGAAGCTTTCTTT CASSPRGAGKGMNTEAFF
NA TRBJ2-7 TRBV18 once TGTGCCAGCTCACCACCGGCCTCCTACGAGCAGTACTTC CASSPPASYEQYF
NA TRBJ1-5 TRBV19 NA TGTGCCAGTAGTATCTGGGCAGATTATCAGCCCCAGCATTTT CASSIWADYQPQHF
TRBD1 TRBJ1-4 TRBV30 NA TGTGCCTGGAGAATCGCAGGGGGAAAACTGTTTTTT CAWRIAGGKLFF
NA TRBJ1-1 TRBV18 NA TGTGCCAGCTCACCCGCCGACACCCGGAGGCGCAACACTGAAGCTTTCTTT CASSPADTRRRNTEAFF
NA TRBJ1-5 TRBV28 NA TGTGCCAGCACCGTGGGTGGAGGGGATCAGCCCCAGCATTTT CASTVGGGDQPQHF
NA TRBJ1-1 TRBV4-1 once TGCGCCAGCAGCCAAGTCTATGACTCGAACACTGAAGCTTTCTTT CASSQVYDSNTEAFF
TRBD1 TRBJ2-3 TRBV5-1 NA TGCGCCAGCAGCTTGGTTGGGACAGGGGTGAGCGCAGATACGCAGTATTTT CASSLVGTGVSADTQYF
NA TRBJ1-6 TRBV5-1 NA TGCGCCAGCAGCTCCAGGGAAAATAATTCACCCCTCCACTTT CASSSRENNSPLHF
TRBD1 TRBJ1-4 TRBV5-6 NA TGTGCCAGCAGCTGGGACAGGGTGGATGAAAAACTGTTTTTT CASSWDRVDEKLFF
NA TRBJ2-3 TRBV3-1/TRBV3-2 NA TGTGCCAGCAGCCCTTGGACTAGCACAGATACGCAGTATTTT CASSPWTSTDTQYF
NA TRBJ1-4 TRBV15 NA TGTGCCACCAGCACAGGGGTGAGTGAAAAACTGTTTTTT CATSTGVSEKLFF
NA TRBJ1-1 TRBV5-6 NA TGTGCCAGCAGCTTATTTCAGGGGATGAACACTGAAGCTTTCTTT CASSLFQGMNTEAFF
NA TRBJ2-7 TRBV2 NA TGTGCCAGCAGTGAGTTAGGGGGAACCTACGAGCAGTACTTC CASSELGGTYEQYF
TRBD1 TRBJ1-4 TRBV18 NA TGTGCCAGCTCGCCAAATACAGGGGCCCAAAATGAAAAACTGTTTTTT CASSPNTGAQNEKLFF
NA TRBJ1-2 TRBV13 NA TGTGCCAGCAGCCTAACCCCGGGGGGTGGTTATGGCTACACCTTC CASSLTPGGGYGYTF
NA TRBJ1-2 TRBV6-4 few TGCCCTCCCAGGGGCAAAGGCTACACCTTC CPPRGKGYTF
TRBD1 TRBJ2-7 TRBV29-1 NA TGCAGCGGGCGGGACAGGGGTTACGAGCAGTACTTC CSGRDRGYEQYF